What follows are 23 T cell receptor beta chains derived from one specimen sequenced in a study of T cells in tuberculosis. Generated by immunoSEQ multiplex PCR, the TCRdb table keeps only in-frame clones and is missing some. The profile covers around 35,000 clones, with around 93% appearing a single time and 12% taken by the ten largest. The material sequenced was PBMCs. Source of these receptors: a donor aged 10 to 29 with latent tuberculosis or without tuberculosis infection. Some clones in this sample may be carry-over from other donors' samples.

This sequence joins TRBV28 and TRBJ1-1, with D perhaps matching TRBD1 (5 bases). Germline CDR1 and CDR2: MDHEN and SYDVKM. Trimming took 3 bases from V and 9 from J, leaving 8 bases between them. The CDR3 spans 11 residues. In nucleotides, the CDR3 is TGTGCCAGCAGTTTCAGGGCTAAAGCTTTCTTT. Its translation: CASSFRAKAFF.

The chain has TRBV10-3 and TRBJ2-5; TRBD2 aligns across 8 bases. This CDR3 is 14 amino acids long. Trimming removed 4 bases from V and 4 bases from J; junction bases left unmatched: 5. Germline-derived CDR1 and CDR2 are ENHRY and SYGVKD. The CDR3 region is CAISGREGSETQYF. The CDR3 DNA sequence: TGTGCCATCAGTGGACGGGAGGGGTCAGAGACCCAGTACTTC.

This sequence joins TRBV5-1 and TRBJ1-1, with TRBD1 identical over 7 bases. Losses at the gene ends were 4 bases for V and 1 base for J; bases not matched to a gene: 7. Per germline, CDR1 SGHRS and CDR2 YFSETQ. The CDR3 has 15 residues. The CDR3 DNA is TGCGCCAGCAGCCCGCAGGGGGGATCGAACACTGAAGCTTTCTTT. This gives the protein CASSPQGGSNTEAFF. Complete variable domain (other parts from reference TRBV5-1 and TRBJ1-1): KAGVTQTPRYLIKTRGQQVTLSCSPISGHRSVSWYQQTPGQGLQFLFEYFSETQRNKGNFPGRFSGRQFSNSRSEMNVSTLELGDSALYLCASSPQGGSNTEAFFGQGTRLTVV.

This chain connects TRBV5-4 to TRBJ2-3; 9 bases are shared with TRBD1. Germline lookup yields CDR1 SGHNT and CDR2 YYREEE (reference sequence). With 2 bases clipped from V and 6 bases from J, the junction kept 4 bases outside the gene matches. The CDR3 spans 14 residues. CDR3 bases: TGTGCCAGCAGCTTACAGGGGGCGGCGGATACGCAGTATTTT. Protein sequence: CASSLQGAADTQYF.

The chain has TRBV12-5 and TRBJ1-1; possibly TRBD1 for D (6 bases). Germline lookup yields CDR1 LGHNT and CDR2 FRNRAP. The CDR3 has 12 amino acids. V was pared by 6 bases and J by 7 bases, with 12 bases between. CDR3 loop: CASGLQGFEAFF. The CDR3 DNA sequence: TGTGCTAGTGGCCTTCAGGGGTTTGAAGCTTTCTTT.

The CDR3 bases are TGTGCCAGCAAAACGGGGATTAATTCACCCCTCCACTTT. Translation: CASKTGINSPLHF. This chain uses TRBV2 with TRBJ1-6; D is uncertain. Germline V gives CDR1 SNHLY, CDR2 FYNNEI. V was clipped by 7 bases and J by 6 bases, with 10 bases between them. This CDR3 spans 13 amino acids.

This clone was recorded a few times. The CDR3 loop is CASSQEGIDRGLGGELFF. The CDR3 DNA reads as TGCGCCAGCAGCCAAGAAGGGATCGACAGGGGGCTTGGCGGGGAGCTGTTTTTT. V is TRBV4-1 and J is TRBJ2-2; 10 bases are a match to TRBD1. CDR3 length equals 18 residues. The germline gives CDR1 MGHRA, CDR2 YSYEKL. V lost 0 bases and J lost 7; bases outside the gene matches: 11.

The DNA of the CDR3 is TGTGCTAGTGGTTTGGTCACAAGCGGGACGGATTACGGGGAGCTGTTTTTT. Translated: CASGLVTSGTDYGELFF. The chain combines TRBV12-5 with TRBJ2-2, with 7 bases lining up with TRBD2. With 0 bases clipped from V and 7 bases from J, the junction kept 11 bases outside the gene matches. The CDR3 length is 17 residues. Germline V gene sequence: CDR1 LGHNT, CDR2 FRNRAP.

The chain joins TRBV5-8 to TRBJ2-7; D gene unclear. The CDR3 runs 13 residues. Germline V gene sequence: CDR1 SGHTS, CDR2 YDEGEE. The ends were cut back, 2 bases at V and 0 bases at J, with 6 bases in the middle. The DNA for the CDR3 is TGTGCCAGCAGCTTTCCAGACTCCTACGAGCAGTACTTC. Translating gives CASSFPDSYEQYF.

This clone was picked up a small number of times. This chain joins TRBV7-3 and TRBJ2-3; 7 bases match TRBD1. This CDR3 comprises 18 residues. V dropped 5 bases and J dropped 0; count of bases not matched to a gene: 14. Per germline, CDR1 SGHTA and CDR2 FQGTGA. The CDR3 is CASSPQQGRAASTDTQYF. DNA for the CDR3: TGTGCCAGCAGCCCGCAACAGGGGCGAGCCGCTAGCACAGATACGCAGTATTTT.

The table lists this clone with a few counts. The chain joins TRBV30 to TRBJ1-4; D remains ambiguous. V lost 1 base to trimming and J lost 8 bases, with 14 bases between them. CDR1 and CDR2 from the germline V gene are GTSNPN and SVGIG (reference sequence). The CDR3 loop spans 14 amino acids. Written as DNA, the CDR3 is TGTGCCTGGAGTGGTTCCGGCGGAGGGGAAAAACTGTTTTTT. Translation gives CAWSGSGGGEKLFF.

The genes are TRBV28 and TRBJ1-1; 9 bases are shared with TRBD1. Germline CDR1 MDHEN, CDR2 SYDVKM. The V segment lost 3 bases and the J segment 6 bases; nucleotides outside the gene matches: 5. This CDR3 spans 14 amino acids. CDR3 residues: CASSFGTGLAEAFF. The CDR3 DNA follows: TGTGCCAGCAGTTTTGGGACAGGGCTCGCTGAAGCTTTCTTT.

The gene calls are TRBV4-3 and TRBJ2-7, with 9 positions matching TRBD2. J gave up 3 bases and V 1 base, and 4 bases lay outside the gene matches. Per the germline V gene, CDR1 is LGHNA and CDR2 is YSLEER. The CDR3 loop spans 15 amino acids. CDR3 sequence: CASSQGALAGYEQYF. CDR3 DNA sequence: TGCGCCAGCAGCCAAGGAGCACTAGCGGGCTACGAGCAGTACTTC.

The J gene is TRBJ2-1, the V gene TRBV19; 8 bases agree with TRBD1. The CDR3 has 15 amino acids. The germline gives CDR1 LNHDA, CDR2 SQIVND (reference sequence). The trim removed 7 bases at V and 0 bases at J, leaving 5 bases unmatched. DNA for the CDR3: TGTGCCAGTATCGGGACAGGCGGCTCCTACAATGAGCAGTTCTTC. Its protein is CASIGTGGSYNEQFF.

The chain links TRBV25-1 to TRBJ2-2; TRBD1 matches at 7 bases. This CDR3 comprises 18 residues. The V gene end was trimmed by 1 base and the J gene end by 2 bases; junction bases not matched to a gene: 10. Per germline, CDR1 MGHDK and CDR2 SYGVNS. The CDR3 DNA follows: TGTGCCAGCAGTGAATTAACACTAGACAGGGAAAACACCGGGGAGCTGTTTTTT. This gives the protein CASSELTLDRENTGELFF.

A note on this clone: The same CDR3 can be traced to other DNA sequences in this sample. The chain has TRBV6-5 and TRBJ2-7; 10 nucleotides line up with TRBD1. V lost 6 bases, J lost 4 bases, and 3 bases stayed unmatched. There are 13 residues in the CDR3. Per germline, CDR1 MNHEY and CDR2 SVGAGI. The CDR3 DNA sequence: TGTGCCAGCAGCCGGGACAGGGGATACGAGCAGTACTTC. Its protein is CASSRDRGYEQYF.

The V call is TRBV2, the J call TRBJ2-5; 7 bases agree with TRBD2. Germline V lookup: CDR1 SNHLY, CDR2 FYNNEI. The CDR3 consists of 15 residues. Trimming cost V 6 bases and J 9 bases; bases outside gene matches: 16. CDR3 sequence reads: CASSEGRGATRAQYF. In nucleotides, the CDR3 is TGTGCCAGCAGCGAGGGGAGGGGAGCGACCAGGGCCCAGTACTTC.

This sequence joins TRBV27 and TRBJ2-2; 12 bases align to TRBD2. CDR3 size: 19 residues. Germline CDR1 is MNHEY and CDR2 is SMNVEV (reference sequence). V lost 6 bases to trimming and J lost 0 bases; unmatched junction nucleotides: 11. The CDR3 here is CASRLSGLAGSANTGELFF. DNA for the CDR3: TGTGCCAGCAGACTAAGCGGACTAGCGGGGAGCGCGAACACCGGGGAGCTGTTTTTT.

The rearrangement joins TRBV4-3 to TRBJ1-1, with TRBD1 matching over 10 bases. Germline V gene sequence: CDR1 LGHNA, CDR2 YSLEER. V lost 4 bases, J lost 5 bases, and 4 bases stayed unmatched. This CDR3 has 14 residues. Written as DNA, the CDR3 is TGCGCCAGCAGCCCCTGGACAGGGGGGACTGAAGCTTTCTTT. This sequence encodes CASSPWTGGTEAFF.

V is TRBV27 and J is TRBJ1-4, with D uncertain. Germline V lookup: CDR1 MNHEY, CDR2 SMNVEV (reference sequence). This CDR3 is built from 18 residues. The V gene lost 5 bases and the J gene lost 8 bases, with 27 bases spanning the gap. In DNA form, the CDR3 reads TGTGCCAGCAGTCCTGGCGGGTCGCCGCGGCATTTCTTCGAAAAACTGTTTTTT. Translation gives CASSPGGSPRHFFEKLFF.

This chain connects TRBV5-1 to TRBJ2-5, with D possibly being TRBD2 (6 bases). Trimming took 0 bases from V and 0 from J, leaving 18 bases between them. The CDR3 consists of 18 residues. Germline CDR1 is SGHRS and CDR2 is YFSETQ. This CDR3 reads CASSLGVAAGPYQETQYF. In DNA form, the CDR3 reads TGCGCCAGCAGCTTGGGGGTTGCGGCGGGACCGTACCAAGAGACCCAGTACTTC.

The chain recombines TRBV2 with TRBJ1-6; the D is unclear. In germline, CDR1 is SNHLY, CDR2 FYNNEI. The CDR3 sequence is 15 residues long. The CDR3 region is CAHSARGSNNSPLHF. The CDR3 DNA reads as TGTGCTCACTCGGCCCGGGGATCCAATAATTCACCCCTCCACTTT.

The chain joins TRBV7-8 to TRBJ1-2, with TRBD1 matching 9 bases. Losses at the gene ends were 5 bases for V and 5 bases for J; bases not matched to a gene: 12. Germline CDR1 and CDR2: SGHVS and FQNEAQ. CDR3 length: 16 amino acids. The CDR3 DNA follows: TGTGCCAGCAGCGTGATAACAGGGGGCGAGGGTTATGGCTACACCTTC. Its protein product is CASSVITGGEGYGYTF.